The clone carrying this T cell receptor (beta chain) was observed a single time. Antigen: not known. Germline loops: CDR1 LNHDA, CDR2 SQIVND (reference sequence). The V end was cut by 8 bases, the J end by 0 bases, with 11 bases between. CDR3 length: 14 residues. These data originate in a study of shared clonotypes between healthy human individuals. Produced via immunoSEQ multiplex PCR; TCRdb's table is partial and in-frame only. The profile covers approximately 460,000 clones, with approximately 71% appearing a single time and more than 10% taken by the ten largest. Notes on the study in general: Sampling covered blood only; tissue repertoires likely differ. Having only a few donors restricted how much genetic and exposure-history diversity was captured.

Sequences were obtained from PBMCs. The chain couples TRBV19 to TRBJ1-5, with D maybe TRBD1 (5 bases). This receptor was identified in a woman between 40 and 50 years old in good health. Some clones in this sample may be carry-over from other donors' samples. This CDR3 reads CASRDGNSNQPQHF. The CDR3 bases are TGTGCCAGTCGGGACGGTAATAGCAATCAGCCCCAGCATTTT. Full variable domain (rest looked up from reference TRBV19 and TRBJ1-5): DGGITQSPKYLFRKEGQNVTLSCEQNLNHDAMYWYRQDPGQGLRLIYYSQIVNDFQKGDIAEGYSVSREKKESFPLTVTSAQKNPTAFYLCASRDGNSNQPQHFGDGTRLSIL.